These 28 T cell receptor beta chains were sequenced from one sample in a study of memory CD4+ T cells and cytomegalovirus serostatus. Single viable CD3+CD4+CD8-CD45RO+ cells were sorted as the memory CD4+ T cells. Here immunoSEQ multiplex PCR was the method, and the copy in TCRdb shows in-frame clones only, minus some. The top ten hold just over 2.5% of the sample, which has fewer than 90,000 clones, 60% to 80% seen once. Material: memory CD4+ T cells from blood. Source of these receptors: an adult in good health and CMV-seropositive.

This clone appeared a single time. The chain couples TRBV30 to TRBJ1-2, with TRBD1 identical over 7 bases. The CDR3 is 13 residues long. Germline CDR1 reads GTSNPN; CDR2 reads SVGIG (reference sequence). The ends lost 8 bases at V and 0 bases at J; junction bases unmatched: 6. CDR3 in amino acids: CAGPGTANYGYTF. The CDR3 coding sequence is TGTGCCGGCCCCGGGACAGCTAACTATGGCTACACCTTC.

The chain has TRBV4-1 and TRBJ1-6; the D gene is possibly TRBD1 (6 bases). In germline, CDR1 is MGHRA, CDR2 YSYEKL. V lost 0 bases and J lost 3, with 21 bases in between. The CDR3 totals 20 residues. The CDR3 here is CASSQDPATGTTDYNSPLHF. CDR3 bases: TGCGCCAGCAGCCAAGATCCGGCTACCGGGACAACCGACTATAATTCACCCCTCCACTTT.

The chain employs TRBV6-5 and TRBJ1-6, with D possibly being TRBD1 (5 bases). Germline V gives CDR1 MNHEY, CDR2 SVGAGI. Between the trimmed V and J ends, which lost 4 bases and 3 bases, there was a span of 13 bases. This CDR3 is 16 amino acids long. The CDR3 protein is CASSFNPGIYNSPLHF. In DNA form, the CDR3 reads TGTGCCAGCAGTTTCAATCCAGGGATCTATAATTCACCCCTCCACTTT.

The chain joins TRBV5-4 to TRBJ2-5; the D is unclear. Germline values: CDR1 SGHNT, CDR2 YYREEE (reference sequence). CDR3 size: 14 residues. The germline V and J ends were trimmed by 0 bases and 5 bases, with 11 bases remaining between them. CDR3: CASSLEGNSETQYF. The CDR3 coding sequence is TGTGCCAGCAGCTTGGAAGGAAATTCGGAGACCCAGTACTTC.

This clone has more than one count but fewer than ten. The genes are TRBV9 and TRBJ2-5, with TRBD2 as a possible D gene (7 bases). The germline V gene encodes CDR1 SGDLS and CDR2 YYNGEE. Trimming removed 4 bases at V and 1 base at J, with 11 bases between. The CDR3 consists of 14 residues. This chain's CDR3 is CASSQGGGQETQYF. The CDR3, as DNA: TGTGCCAGCAGCCAAGGGGGGGGCCAAGAGACCCAGTACTTC.

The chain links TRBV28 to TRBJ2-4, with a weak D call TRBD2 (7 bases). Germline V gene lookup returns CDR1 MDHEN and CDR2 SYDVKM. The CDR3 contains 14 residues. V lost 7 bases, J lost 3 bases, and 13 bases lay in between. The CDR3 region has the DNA TGTGCCAGCACCGGGGGGCCCGGCAAAAACATTCAGTACTTC. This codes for CASTGGPGKNIQYF.

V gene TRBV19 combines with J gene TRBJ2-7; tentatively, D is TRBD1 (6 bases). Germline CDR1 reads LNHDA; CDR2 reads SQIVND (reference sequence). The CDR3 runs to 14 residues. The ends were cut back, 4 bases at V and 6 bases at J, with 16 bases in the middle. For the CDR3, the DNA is TGTGCCAGTAGTACCGGACAGACCTCCGCCGAGCAGTACGTC. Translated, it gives CASSTGQTSAEQYV.

The CDR3 DNA reads TGTGCCAGCTCACCACCGGCAGCGCGACCCTACAATGAGCAGTTCTTC. Its protein is CASSPPAARPYNEQFF. The J gene is TRBJ2-1, the V gene TRBV18; D gene ambiguous. Germline V lookup: CDR1 KGHSH, CDR2 LQKENI. This CDR3 has 16 residues. With 0 bases removed from V and 2 bases from J, the gap between germline ends came to 11 bases.

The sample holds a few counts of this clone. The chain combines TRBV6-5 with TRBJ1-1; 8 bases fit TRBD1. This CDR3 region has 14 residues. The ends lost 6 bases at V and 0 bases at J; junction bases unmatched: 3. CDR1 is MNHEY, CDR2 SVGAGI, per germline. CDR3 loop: CASRSDRVNTEAFF. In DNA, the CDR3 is TGTGCCAGCAGGTCGGACAGGGTGAACACTGAAGCTTTCTTT.

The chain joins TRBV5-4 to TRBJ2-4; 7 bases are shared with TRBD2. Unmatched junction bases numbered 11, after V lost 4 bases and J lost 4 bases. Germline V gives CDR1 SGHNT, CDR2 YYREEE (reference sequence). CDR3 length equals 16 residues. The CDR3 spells CASSAYTGTKKNIQYF. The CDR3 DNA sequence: TGTGCCAGCAGCGCTTATACCGGGACTAAAAAAAACATTCAGTACTTC.

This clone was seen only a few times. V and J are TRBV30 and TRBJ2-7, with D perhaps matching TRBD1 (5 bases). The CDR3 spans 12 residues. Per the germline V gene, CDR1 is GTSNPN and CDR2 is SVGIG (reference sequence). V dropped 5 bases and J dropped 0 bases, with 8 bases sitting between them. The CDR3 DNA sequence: TGTGCCTGGCGCAGGGCCTCCTACGAGCAGTACTTC. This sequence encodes CAWRRASYEQYF. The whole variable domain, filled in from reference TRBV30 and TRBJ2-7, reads SQTIHQWPATLVQPVGSPLSLECTVEGTSNPNLYWYRQAAGRGLQLLFYSVGIGQISSEVPQNLSASRPQDRQFILSSKKLLLSDSGFYLCAWRRASYEQYFGPGTRLTVT.

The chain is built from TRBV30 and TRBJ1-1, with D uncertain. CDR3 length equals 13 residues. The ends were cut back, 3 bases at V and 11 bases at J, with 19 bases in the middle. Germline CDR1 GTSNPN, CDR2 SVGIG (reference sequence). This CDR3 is CAWRSQRTTGAFF. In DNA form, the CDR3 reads TGTGCCTGGAGGAGCCAGCGAACAACGGGGGCTTTCTTT.

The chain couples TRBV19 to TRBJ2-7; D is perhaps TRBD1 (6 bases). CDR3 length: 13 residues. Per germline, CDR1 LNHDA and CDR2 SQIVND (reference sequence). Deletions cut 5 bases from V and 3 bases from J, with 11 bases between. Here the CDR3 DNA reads TGTGCCAGTAGTCGGGACAAGGGCTACGAGCAGTACTTC. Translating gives CASSRDKGYEQYF.

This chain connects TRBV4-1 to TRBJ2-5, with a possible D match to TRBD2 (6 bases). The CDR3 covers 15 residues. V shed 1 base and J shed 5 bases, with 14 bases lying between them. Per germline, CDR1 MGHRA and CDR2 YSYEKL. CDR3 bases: TGCGCCAGCAGCCAAGCCCCCCCTAGCGCGGAGACCCAGTACTTC. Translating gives CASSQAPPSAETQYF.

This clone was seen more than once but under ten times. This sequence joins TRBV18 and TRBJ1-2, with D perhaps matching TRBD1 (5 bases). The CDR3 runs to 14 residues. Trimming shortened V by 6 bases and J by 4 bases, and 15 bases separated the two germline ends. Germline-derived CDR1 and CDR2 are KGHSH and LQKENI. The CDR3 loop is CASSLPGTSYGYTF. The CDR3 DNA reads TGTGCCAGCTCCCTGCCCGGGACTAGCTATGGCTACACCTTC.

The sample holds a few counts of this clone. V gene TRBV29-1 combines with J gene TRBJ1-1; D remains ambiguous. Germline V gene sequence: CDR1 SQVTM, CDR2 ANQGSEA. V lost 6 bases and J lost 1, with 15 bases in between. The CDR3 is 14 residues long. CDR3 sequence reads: CSVWIDMTNTEAFF. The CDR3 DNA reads TGCAGCGTGTGGATTGACATGACGAACACTGAAGCTTTCTTT. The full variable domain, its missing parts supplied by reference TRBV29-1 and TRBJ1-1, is SAVISQKPSRDICQRGTSLTIQCQVDSQVTMMFWYRQQPGQSLTLIATANQGSEATYESGFVIDKFPISRPNLTFSTLTVSNMSPEDSSIYLCSVWIDMTNTEAFFGQGTRLTVV.

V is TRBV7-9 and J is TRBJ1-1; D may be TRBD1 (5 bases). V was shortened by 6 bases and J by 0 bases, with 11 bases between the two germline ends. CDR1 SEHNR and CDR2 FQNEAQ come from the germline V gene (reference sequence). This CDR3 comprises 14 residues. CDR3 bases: TGTGCCAGCAGGGGTGACAGTTTGAACACTGAAGCTTTCTTT. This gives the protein CASRGDSLNTEAFF.

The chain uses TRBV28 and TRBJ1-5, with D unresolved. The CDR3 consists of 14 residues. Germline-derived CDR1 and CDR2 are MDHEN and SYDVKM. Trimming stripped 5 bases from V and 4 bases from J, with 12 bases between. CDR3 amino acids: CASSLPRKNQPQHF. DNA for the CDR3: TGTGCCAGCAGTCTCCCACGAAAAAATCAGCCCCAGCATTTT.

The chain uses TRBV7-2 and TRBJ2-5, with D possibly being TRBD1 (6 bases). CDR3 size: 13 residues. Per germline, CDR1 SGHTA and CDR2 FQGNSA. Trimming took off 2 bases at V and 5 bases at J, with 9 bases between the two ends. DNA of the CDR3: TGTGCCAGCAGCTTATATAGGGGGGAGACCCAGTACTTC. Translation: CASSLYRGETQYF.

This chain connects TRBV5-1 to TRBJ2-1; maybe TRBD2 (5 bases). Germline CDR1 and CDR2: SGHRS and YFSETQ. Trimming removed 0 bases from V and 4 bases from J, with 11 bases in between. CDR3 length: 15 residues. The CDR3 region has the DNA TGCGCCAGCAGCTTGGACGGGATTTCTTACAATGAGCAGTTCTTC. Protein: CASSLDGISYNEQFF. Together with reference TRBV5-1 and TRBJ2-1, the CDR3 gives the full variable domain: KAGVTQTPRYLIKTRGQQVTLSCSPISGHRSVSWYQQTPGQGLQFLFEYFSETQRNKGNFPGRFSGRQFSNSRSEMNVSTLELGDSALYLCASSLDGISYNEQFFGPGTRLTVL.

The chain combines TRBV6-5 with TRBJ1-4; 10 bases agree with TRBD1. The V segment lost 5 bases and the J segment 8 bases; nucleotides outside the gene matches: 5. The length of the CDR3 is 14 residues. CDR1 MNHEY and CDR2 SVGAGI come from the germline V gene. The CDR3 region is CASSRDRGREKLFF. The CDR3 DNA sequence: TGTGCCAGCAGTCGCGACAGGGGGCGCGAAAAACTGTTTTTT.

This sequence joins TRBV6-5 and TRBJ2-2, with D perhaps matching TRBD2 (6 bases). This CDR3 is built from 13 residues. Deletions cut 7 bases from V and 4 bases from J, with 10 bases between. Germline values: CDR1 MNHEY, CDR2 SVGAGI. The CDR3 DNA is TGTGCCAGCATAGGAGGGACCACCGGGGAGCTGTTTTTT. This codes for CASIGGTTGELFF.

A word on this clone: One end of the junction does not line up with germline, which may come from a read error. The CDR3 spells CASSLDQAGGPLF. The DNA of the CDR3 is TGTGCCAGCAGCTTAGATCAAGCGGGAGGGCCGCTCTTC. The chain couples TRBV11-3 to TRBJ2-1; TRBD2 aligns across 10 bases. The germline V gene encodes CDR1 SGHNT and CDR2 YENEEA. The CDR3 runs 13 residues.

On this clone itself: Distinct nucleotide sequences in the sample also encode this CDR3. CDR3 residues: CASSPGRRGNTIYF. CDR3 DNA: TGTGCCAGCAGCCCCGGACGGAGAGGAAACACCATATATTTT. The gene calls are TRBV7-9 and TRBJ1-3; D is unclear. The CDR3 extends over 14 amino acids. The germline gives CDR1 SEHNR, CDR2 FQNEAQ (reference sequence). Trimming stripped 5 bases from V and 4 bases from J, with 12 bases between.

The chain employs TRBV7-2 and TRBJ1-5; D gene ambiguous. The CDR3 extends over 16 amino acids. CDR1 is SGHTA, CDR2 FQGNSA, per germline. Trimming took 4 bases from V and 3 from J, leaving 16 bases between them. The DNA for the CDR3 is TGTGCCAGCAGCTCCACGAGCGAGGGATTCAATCAGCCCCAGCATTTT. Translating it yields CASSSTSEGFNQPQHF.

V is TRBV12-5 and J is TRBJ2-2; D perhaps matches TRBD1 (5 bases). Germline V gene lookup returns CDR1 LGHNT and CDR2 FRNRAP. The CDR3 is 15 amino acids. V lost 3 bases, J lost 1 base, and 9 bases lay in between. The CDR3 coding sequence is TGTGCTAGTGGTTTCGTCCAGGGGAACACCGGGGAGCTGTTTTTT. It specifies CASGFVQGNTGELFF.

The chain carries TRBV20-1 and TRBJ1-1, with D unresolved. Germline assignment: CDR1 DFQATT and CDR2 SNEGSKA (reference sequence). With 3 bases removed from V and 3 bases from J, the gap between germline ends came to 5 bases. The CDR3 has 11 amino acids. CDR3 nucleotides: TGCAGTGCTAGGACCGACACTGAAGCTTTCTTT. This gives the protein CSARTDTEAFF.

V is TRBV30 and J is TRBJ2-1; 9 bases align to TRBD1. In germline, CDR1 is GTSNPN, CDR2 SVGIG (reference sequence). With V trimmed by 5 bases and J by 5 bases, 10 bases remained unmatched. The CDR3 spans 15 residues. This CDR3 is CAWGLSGTGNNEQFF. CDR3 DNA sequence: TGTGCCTGGGGCCTTTCCGGGACAGGGAACAATGAGCAGTTCTTC. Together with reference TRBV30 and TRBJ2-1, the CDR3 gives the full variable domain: SQTIHQWPATLVQPVGSPLSLECTVEGTSNPNLYWYRQAAGRGLQLLFYSVGIGQISSEVPQNLSASRPQDRQFILSSKKLLLSDSGFYLCAWGLSGTGNNEQFFGPGTRLTVL.